The source of this T cell receptor (beta chain) is a study of T cell repertoires in ileal Crohn's disease. Regarding the study as a whole: Active smokers at surgery had more clonal expansions than non-smokers. Compared with CD4 T cells, sorted CD8 cells carried more expanded clones.

Eligibility required adulthood, ileal or ileocolonic Crohn's disease and indicated ileocolonic resection. The repertoire was sequenced with immunoSEQ multiplex PCR; TCRdb's copy has only in-frame clones and lacks some. The sample gives some 14,000 clones, nearly 90% of which show up once; 3.7% is in the top ten. Losses at the gene ends were 4 bases for V and 8 bases for J; bases not matched to a gene: 9. There are 14 residues in the CDR3. The V gene's germline CDR1 is MNHEY and CDR2 SVGAGI. This clone was counted once. Its specificity is not known. The chain joins TRBV6-5 to TRBJ1-2; 8 positions agree with TRBD1. Input material: ileal tissue. The sequence was obtained from an adult with Crohn's disease. CDR3: CASSSLQGASGYTF. CDR3 coding DNA: TGTGCCAGCAGTTCCCTCCAGGGGGCTAGCGGCTACACCTTC.